Listed here are 12 T cell receptor beta chains from one sample, sequenced in a study of chemoradiotherapy in HPV16-positive cancers. The method was immunoSEQ multiplex PCR; TCRdb's version includes in-frame clones alone and lacks a portion of them. The sample yields tens of thousands of clones, around 89% seen once. Sample: blood, taken from a patient who underwent chemoradiotherapy. All receptors come from a human donor with HPV-associated anogenital cancer.

The genes are TRBV5-1 and TRBJ2-5, with D tentatively TRBD1 (6 bases). The CDR3 runs to 13 residues. The V gene lost 1 base and the J gene lost 5 bases, with 9 bases spanning the gap. Germline CDR1 reads SGHRS; CDR2 reads YFSETQ. CDR3 amino acids: CASSLTGRETQYF. CDR3 nucleotides: TGCGCCAGCAGCTTGACAGGGCGGGAGACCCAGTACTTC. Variable domain in full (rest from reference TRBV5-1 and TRBJ2-5): KAGVTQTPRYLIKTRGQQVTLSCSPISGHRSVSWYQQTPGQGLQFLFEYFSETQRNKGNFPGRFSGRQFSNSRSEMNVSTLELGDSALYLCASSLTGRETQYFGPGTRLLVL.

The genes are TRBV21-1 and TRBJ2-4; the listed D gene, TRBD1, was not tested against the DNA. TRBV21-1 is deemed a pseudogene. The CDR3 is made up of 14 amino acids. The CDR3 loop reads CASKGQGPKNIQYF. The CDR3 coding sequence is TGTGCCAGCAAGGGACAGGGACCCAAAAACATTCAGTACTTC.

CDR3 nucleotide sequence: TGTGCCAGCAGTGCCCGGGACTACCAAGAGACCCAGTACTTC. Protein sequence: CASSARDYQETQYF. This chain links TRBV6-1 with TRBJ2-5, with D possibly matching TRBD2 (6 bases). Trimming removed 4 bases from V and 0 bases from J, with 9 bases in between. The CDR3 loop spans 14 amino acids. Germline V CDR1 and CDR2: MNHNS, SASEGT.

The chain couples TRBV18 to TRBJ2-7; 7 bases are shared with TRBD1. The ends lost 0 bases at V and 6 bases at J; junction bases unmatched: 8. The CDR3 has 15 residues. Germline CDR1 and CDR2: KGHSH and LQKENI. Written as DNA, the CDR3 is TGTGCCAGCTCACCACCCTCGGCGAGGGGGCTCGAGCAGTACTTC. Residues: CASSPPSARGLEQYF.

CDR3 sequence reads: CASSLNNEQFF. The CDR3 nucleotides read TGTGCCAGTAGTCTTAACAATGAGCAGTTCTTC. V gene TRBV19 combines with J gene TRBJ2-1; unclear D gene. CDR1 is LNHDA, CDR2 SQIVND, per germline (reference sequence). The ends were cut back, 5 bases at V and 5 bases at J, with 4 bases in the middle. The CDR3 length is 11 residues. Drawing the rest from reference TRBV19 and TRBJ2-1, the complete variable domain is DGGITQSPKYLFRKEGQNVTLSCEQNLNHDAMYWYRQDPGQGLRLIYYSQIVNDFQKGDIAEGYSVSREKKESFPLTVTSAQKNPTAFYLCASSLNNEQFFGPGTRLTVL.

The gene calls are TRBV7-2 and TRBJ1-1; no definite D call. The CDR3 totals 14 residues. Germline-derived CDR1 and CDR2 are SGHTA and FQGNSA. The germline V and J ends were trimmed by 1 base and 1 base, with 7 bases remaining between them. The CDR3 loop is CASSLVGRNTEAFF. The DNA of the CDR3 is TGTGCCAGCAGCTTAGTGGGTCGGAACACTGAAGCTTTCTTT.

The chain links TRBV18 to TRBJ2-5, with TRBD2 matching 15 bases. V lost 3 bases to trimming and J lost 4 bases; unmatched junction nucleotides: 6. Per germline, CDR1 KGHSH and CDR2 LQKENI. This CDR3 contains 17 residues. CDR3 amino acids: CASSPGLAGGAGETQYF. Here the CDR3 DNA reads TGTGCCAGCTCACCGGGACTAGCGGGGGGCGCAGGAGAGACCCAGTACTTC.

The chain carries TRBV5-1 and TRBJ1-1; maybe TRBD1 (5 bases). V was cut by 1 base and J by 1 base, with 14 bases left in between. The CDR3 has 16 amino acids. The germline CDR1 and CDR2 sequences are SGHRS and YFSETQ. CDR3 residues: CASSLSIGTTNTEAFF. CDR3 in DNA: TGCGCCAGCAGCTTGTCTATAGGGACGACGAACACTGAAGCTTTCTTT.

The CDR3 region is CASSVGTSGGGPLETQYF. CDR3 nucleotide sequence: TGTGCCAGCAGCGTAGGGACTAGCGGGGGGGGACCGTTGGAGACCCAGTACTTC. J is TRBJ2-5 and V is TRBV9; 15 nucleotides match TRBD2. The ends lost 0 bases at V and 5 bases at J; junction bases unmatched: 8. CDR1 is SGDLS, CDR2 YYNGEE, per germline. This CDR3 has 18 amino acids.

This chain joins TRBV10-3 and TRBJ2-1; tentative D call: TRBD2 (6 bases). Germline V gene data show CDR1 as ENHRY and CDR2 as SYGVKD. The V and J ends lost 8 bases and 0 bases respectively, with 17 bases between them. The CDR3 runs 16 residues. CDR3 nucleotide sequence: TGTGCCATCTCAAGGGGTGGGGGGAGCTCCTACAATGAGCAGTTCTTC. This sequence encodes CAISRGGGSSYNEQFF.

The chain couples TRBV6-1 to TRBJ1-2; no firm D call. Germline CDR1 and CDR2: MNHNS and SASEGT. This CDR3 is 11 amino acids long. Trimming removed 5 bases at V and 4 bases at J, with 5 bases between. The CDR3 DNA is TGTGCCAGCAGTTACGGCTATGGCTACACCTTC. It codes for CASSYGYGYTF.

The chain is built from TRBV11-2 and TRBJ1-2; a weak D match, TRBD1 (6 bases). Germline loops: CDR1 SGHAT, CDR2 FQNNGV. The CDR3 loop spans 14 amino acids. Trimming removed 1 base from V and 2 bases from J, with 8 bases in between. The CDR3 DNA reads TGTGCCAGCAGCTTAGGGACAGTAAACTATGGCTACACCTTC. Amino acids: CASSLGTVNYGYTF.